The 19 T cell receptor beta chains below all came from one sample that was sequenced in a study of blood T cell repertoires in COVID-19. The data were produced by immunoSEQ multiplex PCR, yet TCRdb's version contains in-frame clones alone and is incomplete. The sample shows 120,000 to 150,000 clones, around 90% of them seen only once. The sequenced sample was peripheral blood. The receptors were sampled from a human donor with COVID-19, enrolled during active disease. The donor label of this sample is uncertain.

The V and J genes are TRBV7-9 and TRBJ2-7; D remains unclear. Germline CDR1 SEHNR, CDR2 FQNEAQ (reference sequence). V shed 0 bases and J shed 6 bases, with 9 bases lying between them. The CDR3 consists of 13 residues. CDR3: CASSLALTVEQYF. In nucleotides, the CDR3 is TGTGCCAGCAGCTTAGCGTTAACGGTCGAGCAGTACTTC.

Only one count was recorded for this clone. The V call is TRBV18, the J call TRBJ1-2, with 9 bases lining up with TRBD1. The germline gives CDR1 KGHSH, CDR2 LQKENI. V was clipped by 6 bases and J by 7 bases; unmatched bases: 9. The CDR3 covers 14 residues. CDR3 residues: CASSQDRGDGGYTF. The CDR3 nucleotides are TGTGCCAGCTCCCAGGACAGGGGAGACGGTGGCTACACCTTC.

V gene TRBV9 combines with J gene TRBJ2-1; 9 nucleotides agree with TRBD1. The V segment lost 3 bases and the J segment 8 bases; nucleotides outside the gene matches: 12. This CDR3 spans 16 amino acids. Germline V lookup: CDR1 SGDLS, CDR2 YYNGEE. The CDR3 DNA is TGTGCCAGCAGCGCTAGCCTACTAACAGGGGGCGATGAGCAGTTCTTC. Residues: CASSASLLTGGDEQFF.

The chain combines TRBV11-2 with TRBJ1-1; TRBD1 is a possible D gene (5 bases). Germline V gene sequence: CDR1 SGHAT, CDR2 FQNNGV. The CDR3 runs 14 residues. Trimming left V 6 bases short and J 5 bases short, with 16 bases between. CDR3 sequence reads: CASRRGGSTTEAFF. The CDR3 nucleotides are TGTGCCAGCAGACGCGGGGGATCGACGACTGAAGCTTTCTTT.

The rearrangement uses TRBV10-3 and TRBJ1-1, with 8 positions matching TRBD1. Germline CDR1 ENHRY, CDR2 SYGVKD. This CDR3 spans 14 amino acids. The V and J ends lost 4 bases and 5 bases, in that order; junction bases with no gene match: 6. The CDR3, as DNA: TGTGCCATCAGTGTTGACAGGGGAGAAACTGAAGCTTTCTTT. Amino acids: CAISVDRGETEAFF.

This clone turned up a few times. The genes are TRBV7-9 and TRBJ1-1, with 7 bases identical to TRBD1. Losses at the gene ends were 5 bases for V and 14 bases for J; bases not matched to a gene: 11. CDR3 size: 12 residues. The germline CDR1 and CDR2 sequences are SEHNR and FQNEAQ (reference sequence). The CDR3 sequence: CASSTRTGGGFF. CDR3 in DNA: TGTGCCAGCAGCACGCGGACAGGTGGGGGATTCTTT.

V is TRBV6-5 and J is TRBJ1-3, with D possibly being TRBD1 (5 bases). The V and J ends lost 0 bases and 3 bases respectively, with 9 bases between them. The CDR3 sequence is 15 residues long. The germline gives CDR1 MNHEY, CDR2 SVGAGI. The DNA of the CDR3 is TGTGCCAGCAGTTACTCGAGCAGGGATGGAAACACCATATATTTT. It codes for CASSYSSRDGNTIYF.

The J gene is TRBJ2-1, the V gene TRBV6-6; 11 nucleotides align to TRBD2. V lost 4 bases to trimming and J lost 6 bases; unmatched junction nucleotides: 5. This CDR3 spans 15 amino acids. CDR1 is MNHNY, CDR2 SVGAGI, per germline (reference sequence). The CDR3 spells CASSSGTSGGNEQFF. The CDR3 DNA reads as TGTGCCAGCAGTTCCGGGACTAGCGGTGGCAATGAGCAGTTCTTC.

The chain is built from TRBV30 and TRBJ2-3; TRBD1 agrees at 9 bases. Germline CDR1 reads GTSNPN; CDR2 reads SVGIG (reference sequence). The CDR3 covers 15 residues. V shed 0 bases and J 3 bases; nucleotides not matched to a gene: 4. The CDR3 coding sequence is TGTGCCTGGAGTGTACAGGGGGCTGGAACAGATACGCAGTATTTT. Translation gives CAWSVQGAGTDTQYF.

This chain connects TRBV7-8 to TRBJ1-2; D ambiguous. This CDR3 contains 15 residues. Trimming removed 4 bases at V and 1 base at J, with 13 bases between. The germline V gene encodes CDR1 SGHVS and CDR2 FQNEAQ. CDR3 bases: TGTGCCAGCAGCTACTCCTCCTCCATTAACTATGGCTACACCTTC. Its translation is CASSYSSSINYGYTF.

This clone was seen more than once but under ten times. The rearrangement links TRBV5-1 to TRBJ2-7, with 7 positions matching TRBD1. The junction had 4 bases not matched to a gene; V was cut back by 2 bases and J by 2 bases. The CDR3 runs to 14 residues. CDR1 is SGHRS and CDR2 is YFSETQ in the germline V gene. DNA for the CDR3: TGCGCCAGCAGCTTACAGGGGATGGCCTACGAGCAGTACTTC. Its protein is CASSLQGMAYEQYF.

The chain uses TRBV12-3 or TRBV12-4 and TRBJ1-1; D unresolved. V lost 6 bases and J 7 bases, leaving 15 bases between the germline ends. The CDR3 is made up of 13 amino acids. For the CDR3, the DNA is TGTGCCAGCAGAAGCGGACTGTACAATGAAGCTTTCTTT. Translating it yields CASRSGLYNEAFF.

This clone turned up a few times. The chain couples TRBV5-8 to TRBJ1-2; maybe TRBD1 (6 bases). Trimming cost V 0 bases and J 4 bases, with 19 bases left between them. This CDR3 is 17 amino acids long. Germline CDR1 SGHTS, CDR2 YDEGEE. CDR3 loop: CASSLGRRGTVSYGYTF. CDR3 sequence (DNA): TGTGCCAGCAGCTTGGGGCGCAGGGGCACCGTGAGCTATGGCTACACCTTC.

The rearrangement links TRBV6-5 to TRBJ1-2; no definite D call. V was trimmed by 0 bases and J by 4 bases, leaving 12 bases between them. Germline assignment: CDR1 MNHEY and CDR2 SVGAGI. The CDR3 is made up of 15 amino acids. CDR3 sequence (DNA): TGTGCCAGCAGTTACTCTCGCGAGGCCGCCTATGGCTACACCTTC. Its translation: CASSYSREAAYGYTF.

This rearrangement joins TRBV21-1 to TRBJ2-7; the table assigns TRBD1, which was not confirmed against the DNA. TRBV21-1 is noted as a pseudogene. The CDR3 is 14 residues long. CDR3 amino acids: CASSGDRPSYEQYF. The CDR3 DNA follows: TGTGCCAGCAGCGGAGACAGGCCGTCCTACGAGCAGTACTTC.

This clone showed up just once. The CDR3 DNA sequence: TGCGCCAGCAGTCCCCAACGGAATTCACCCCTCCACTTT. Amino acid sequence: CASSPQRNSPLHF. V and J are TRBV10-1 and TRBJ1-6; D is unresolved. This CDR3 has 13 residues. Germline V gives CDR1 WNHNN, CDR2 SYGVQD (reference sequence). Trimming shortened V by 5 bases and J by 7 bases, and 9 bases separated the two germline ends.

The chain carries TRBV19 and TRBJ2-1, with TRBD2 identical over 9 bases. V trimming: 4 bases; J trimming: 10 bases; junction bases outside the gene matches: 11. The CDR3 totals 15 residues. CDR1 LNHDA and CDR2 SQIVND come from the germline V gene (reference sequence). The CDR3 DNA is TGTGCCAGTAGTACGGCGGCTAGCGGGATTCGGGAGCAGTTCTTC. Amino acid sequence: CASSTAASGIREQFF.

The chain links TRBV6-5 to TRBJ2-7; D possibly corresponds to TRBD1 (5 bases). The germline gives CDR1 MNHEY, CDR2 SVGAGI. This CDR3 is built from 15 residues. The V end lost 0 bases, the J end lost 0 bases, and 9 bases lay between the germline ends. The CDR3 reads CASSYSDTSSYEQYF. DNA for the CDR3: TGTGCCAGCAGTTACTCGGACACGTCCTCCTACGAGCAGTACTTC.

The chain is built from TRBV6-5 and TRBJ1-4; 8 nucleotides agree with TRBD1. From germline, CDR1 is MNHEY and CDR2 SVGAGI. The CDR3 contains 16 residues. V lost 2 bases, J lost 0 bases, and 2 bases stayed unmatched. CDR3 loop: CASSYDRGSTNEKLFF. CDR3 bases: TGTGCCAGCAGTTACGACAGGGGCTCAACTAATGAAAAACTGTTTTTT.